The clone carrying this TCR beta chain was detected many times. This CDR3 has 14 amino acids. CDR1 is SGHTA, CDR2 FQGTGA, per germline. Trimming stripped 7 bases from V and 13 bases from J, with 23 bases between. The sample comes from a study of prognosis after radiotherapy for stage I lung cancer. Amplification of the TCR beta CDR3 (from genomic DNA) was done by two-round multiplex PCR. TRBV and TRBJ genes each had their own specific primers in first-round PCR. Each CDR3 protein is one row after TCRdb ran MiXCR on the multiplex PCR reads. Of 30,000 or so distinct CDR3 sequences in the sample, under 35% were seen once.

The sample here was PBMCs, taken before or after stereotactic body radiation therapy (not recorded which). The sequence was obtained from a donor over 45 with non-small cell lung cancer. The V gene is TRBV7-3, the J gene TRBJ2-1; TRBD2 might be the D (6 bases). The CDR3 reads CASKREPGALRQFF. The CDR3 nucleotides are TGTGCCAGCAAACGGGAGCCGGGAGCCCTCCGACAGTTCTTC.